This T cell receptor (beta chain) appears in the sequencing data of a study of cytomegalovirus exposure and HLA in healthy donors. Primers: 60 Vbeta forward and 13 Jbeta reverse. TCRdb keeps only in-frame clones here, not all; method: immunoSEQ multiplex PCR. The data hold fewer than 130,000 clones, with roughly 78% observed a single time. V was clipped by 1 base and J by 7 bases, with 16 bases between them. CDR1 is MGHRA, CDR2 YSYEKL, per germline. The CDR3 runs 16 residues. Each donor was healthy, and each was a bone marrow donor. The V and J genes are TRBV4-1 and TRBJ1-4; the D is unclear. The material sequenced was PBMCs. The source is a young woman in good health and CMV-seronegative. The CDR3 loop reads CASSQVGEGFGEKLFF. CDR3 DNA sequence: TGCGCCAGCAGCCAAGTGGGAGAGGGTTTCGGTGAAAAACTGTTTTTT.